The clone carrying this TCR beta chain appeared a few times. V shed 7 bases and J shed 7 bases, with 11 bases lying between them. The germline V gene encodes CDR1 SGHDT and CDR2 YYEEEE. The CDR3 spans 12 residues. This sample is part of a study of blood T cells in healthy people across ages. A second 7 to 11 cycle PCR used barcoded and J-beta primers. Per sample, CDR3-containing paired-end reads numbered at least 2.5 million. TCRdb passed the 5' RACE reads through MiXCR, listing each CDR3 protein once. The sample lists 700,000 to 950,000 distinct CDR3 sequences; approximately 39% were seen once. The clonotype originates from an older woman in good health. The V call is TRBV5-6, the J call TRBJ1-4; D perhaps matches TRBD1 (6 bases). Sequencing used blood. The DNA for the CDR3 is TGTGCCAGCGGGACACGGGGTGAAAAACTGTTTTTT. Its protein is CASGTRGEKLFF.